This section outlines one T cell receptor (beta chain) sequence together with its context. Its antigen is not known. These data belong to a study of blood T cells in healthy people across ages. Study-wide results and limits: Per million T cells, TCR beta diversity dropped roughly linearly as age increased.

CDR3 length equals 11 residues. V was pared by 3 bases and J by 7 bases, with 7 bases between. CDR1 is SGHDT and CDR2 is YYEEEE in the germline V gene. For the second PCR, which ran for 7 to 11 cycles, a sample-barcoded 5' primer and a J-beta primer mix were used. Each CDR3 protein gets one entry after TCRdb re-called the 5' RACE reads with MiXCR. Of 920,000 or so distinct CDR3 sequences listed, more than 40% are singletons. No fewer than 7 million PBMCs went into each sample. Each sample yielded at least 5 micrograms of PBMC total RNA. Sequencing used blood. This chain links TRBV5-6 with TRBJ1-1, with a tentative D call TRBD1 (6 bases). This TCR came from an older woman in good health. CDR3 nucleotides: TGTGCCAGCAGCTGGGACAATGAAGCTTTCTTT. Translating gives CASSWDNEAFF.